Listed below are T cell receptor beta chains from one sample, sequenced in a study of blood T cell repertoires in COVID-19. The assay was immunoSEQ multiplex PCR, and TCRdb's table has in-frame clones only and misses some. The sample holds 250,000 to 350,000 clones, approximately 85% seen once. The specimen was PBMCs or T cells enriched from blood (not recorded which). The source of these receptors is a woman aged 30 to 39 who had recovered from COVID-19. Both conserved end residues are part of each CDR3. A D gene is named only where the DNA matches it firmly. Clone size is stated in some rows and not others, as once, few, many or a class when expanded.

CASSPNPTVETQYF	TGTGCCAGCAGCCCCAACCCGACAGTAGAGACCCAGTACTTC	TRBJ2-5	NA	TRBV5-4	NA
CASSLGTSGSNEQFF	TGTGCCAGCAGTTTAGGGACTAGCGGGAGTAATGAGCAGTTCTTC	TRBJ2-1	TRBD2	TRBV27	NA
CASSPPFQASTDTQYF	TGTGCCAGCTCACCACCATTTCAGGCGAGCACAGATACGCAGTATTTT	TRBJ2-3	NA	TRBV18	NA
CASSEVRGLTEAFF	TGTGCCAGCAGTGAAGTCAGGGGGTTGACTGAAGCTTTCTTT	TRBJ1-1	TRBD1	TRBV6-1	NA
CAWSAGQVFSEAFF	TGTGCCTGGAGTGCCGGACAGGTCTTCTCTGAAGCTTTCTTT	TRBJ1-1	TRBD1	TRBV30	NA
CASSQSGEDEKLFF	TGCGCCAGCAGCCAGTCGGGGGAAGATGAAAAACTGTTTTTT	TRBJ1-4	NA	TRBV5-1	NA
CASSLTGISIYGYTF	TGTGCCAGCAGTTTGACAGGGATTAGTATCTATGGCTACACCTTC	TRBJ1-2	TRBD1	TRBV27	NA
CASSSQGQGQETQYF	TGCGCCAGCAGCTCCCAGGGGCAGGGGCAAGAGACCCAGTACTTC	TRBJ2-5	NA	TRBV5-1	once
CASSSYRVFYGYTF	TGTGCCAGCAGCTCATACAGGGTCTTCTATGGCTACACCTTC	TRBJ1-2	NA	TRBV7-9	few
CASSEPFQGLDGYTF	TGTGCCAGCAGTGAACCATTTCAGGGACTTGATGGCTACACCTTC	TRBJ1-2	NA	TRBV6-1	NA
CASSLVRETQYF	TGTGCCAGCAGCTTAGTGCGCGAGACCCAGTACTTC	TRBJ2-5	NA	TRBV7-9	NA
CASNRGLYQPQHF	TGTGCCAGCAACAGGGGTTTGTATCAGCCCCAGCATTTT	TRBJ1-5	TRBD1	TRBV2	NA
CASSHRNYGYTF	TGTGCCAGCAGTCACAGGAACTATGGCTACACCTTC	TRBJ1-2	NA	TRBV27	NA
CAIEDREHNEQFF	TGTGCCATCGAGGACAGGGAGCACAATGAGCAGTTCTTC	TRBJ2-1	TRBD1	TRBV24-1	NA
CAGRYGTDLGSYNSPLHF	TGTGCTGGGAGGTACGGGACGGACCTGGGCTCCTATAATTCACCCCTCCACTTT	TRBJ1-6	NA	TRBV30	NA
CASSLVQTGTDEKLFF	TGCGCCAGCAGCTTGGTACAGACAGGGACGGATGAAAAACTGTTTTTT	TRBJ1-4	TRBD1	TRBV5-1	NA
CASSQLTGRSYGYTF	TGCGCCAGCAGCCAACTTACAGGGAGAAGCTATGGCTACACCTTC	TRBJ1-2	NA	TRBV4-1	NA
CAISVEQGANSPLHF	TGTGCCATCAGTGTGGAACAGGGGGCCAATTCACCCCTCCACTTT	TRBJ1-6	TRBD1	TRBV10-3	few
CATSGGASSPLHF	TGTGCCACCTCCGGGGGGGCCTCTTCACCCCTCCACTTT	TRBJ1-6	NA	TRBV10-3	NA
CASSEEAGLSYEQYF	TGCGCCAGCAGTGAGGAAGCGGGGCTCTCCTACGAGCAGTACTTC	TRBJ2-7	TRBD2	TRBV10-1	NA
CAWSPGSYEQYF	TGTGCCTGGAGTCCCGGCTCCTACGAGCAGTACTTC	TRBJ2-7	NA	TRBV30	once
CASSLPGGSYEQYF	TGTGCCAGCAGTTTGCCGGGCGGGTCCTACGAGCAGTACTTC	TRBJ2-7	NA	TRBV6-2/TRBV6-3	NA
CASRGGLGGNQPQHF	TGTGCCAGCAGAGGGGGCCTTGGTGGCAATCAGCCCCAGCATTTT	TRBJ1-5	TRBD1	TRBV2	NA
CASSQEPADEQYF	TGCGCCAGCAGCCAAGAGCCCGCGGACGAGCAGTACTTC	TRBJ2-7	NA	TRBV4-1	NA
CASSLTSNNEQFF	TGTGCCAGCAGCTTGACTAGCAACAATGAGCAGTTCTTC	TRBJ2-1	TRBD2	TRBV3-1/TRBV3-2	NA
CSAHQGETQYF	TGCAGTGCCCATCAGGGGGAGACCCAGTACTTC	TRBJ2-5	NA	TRBV20-1	NA
CASRYRGRGNTIYF	TGTGCCAGCAGATACAGGGGTAGGGGAAACACCATATATTTT	TRBJ1-3	TRBD1	TRBV6-5	few
CASSDGTGVSSGISTDTQYF	TGTGCCAGCAGCGACGGGACAGGGGTTTCTAGCGGGATTAGCACAGATACGCAGTATTTT	TRBJ2-3	NA	TRBV5-8	NA
CASSEGRVGGYTF	TGTGCCAGCAGTGAAGGCAGGGTGGGCGGCTACACCTTC	TRBJ1-2	NA	TRBV6-1	NA
CASSEVGGRAANEQFF	TGTGCCAGCAGTGAAGTGGGCGGGAGGGCCGCCAATGAGCAGTTCTTC	TRBJ2-1	TRBD2	TRBV6-1	NA
CASSYPISVSYNSPLHF	TGTGCCAGCAGTTATCCCATCTCGGTCTCCTATAATTCACCCCTCCACTTT	TRBJ1-6	NA	TRBV7-9	NA
CASSIDQAPTQAFF	TGTGCCAGTAGTATAGATCAAGCCCCCACCCAAGCTTTCTTT	TRBJ1-1	NA	TRBV19	NA
CASSPQGKNTEAFF	TGTGCCAGCTCACCACAGGGGAAGAACACTGAAGCTTTCTTT	TRBJ1-1	NA	TRBV18	NA
CASSQGQGYEQYF	TGTGCCAGCTCACAGGGACAGGGGTACGAGCAGTACTTC	TRBJ2-7	TRBD1	TRBV18	NA
CASSGGLAGKNEQFF	TGTGCCAGCAGCGGGGGACTAGCGGGGAAAAATGAGCAGTTCTTC	TRBJ2-1	TRBD2	TRBV9	NA
CASSRSTGGYVQPQHF	TGTGCCAGTAGTAGGAGCACAGGCGGATATGTTCAGCCCCAGCATTTT	TRBJ1-5	NA	TRBV19	NA
CASSGEGRAYGYTF	TGCGCCAGCAGTGGGGAGGGCCGGGCCTATGGCTACACCTTC	TRBJ1-2	NA	TRBV10-2	NA
CASSTGSLMNTEAFF	TGTGCCAGCAGTACAGGGTCCCTTATGAACACTGAAGCTTTCTTT	TRBJ1-1	NA	TRBV6-5	NA
CASGLGLQGNTEAFF	TGTGCTAGTGGTTTAGGGCTACAGGGGAACACTGAAGCTTTCTTT	TRBJ1-1	NA	TRBV12-5	NA
CASSELNQGASGYTF	TGTGCCAGCAGTGAACTCAACCAGGGGGCCAGTGGCTACACCTTC	TRBJ1-2	TRBD1	TRBV2	NA
CASSGQGAIGSYEQYF	TGTGCCAGTAGTGGACAGGGGGCAATTGGGTCCTACGAGCAGTACTTC	TRBJ2-7	TRBD1	TRBV19	NA
CATSRGQLRDTEAFF	TGTGCCACCAGCAGAGGACAGTTAAGGGACACTGAAGCTTTCTTT	TRBJ1-1	NA	TRBV15	few
CASRDPRGTGELFF	TGCGCCAGCAGGGATCCTCGGGGCACCGGGGAGCTGTTTTTT	TRBJ2-2	NA	TRBV5-1	NA
CASSLSGTSGGGVTGELFF	TGTGCCAGCAGCTTATCGGGGACTAGCGGGGGCGGTGTCACCGGGGAGCTGTTTTTT	TRBJ2-2	TRBD2	TRBV13	NA
CAIRGPGKDNEQFF	TGTGCCATCAGAGGTCCGGGGAAAGACAATGAGCAGTTCTTC	TRBJ2-1	NA	TRBV10-3	NA
CASSLDGDSEQYF	TGTGCCAGCAGCTTAGACGGGGATTCCGAGCAGTACTTC	TRBJ2-7	NA	TRBV7-2	NA
CASSQELGLGLAGKTQYF	TGTGCCAGCAGCCAGGAACTGGGACTTGGACTAGCGGGAAAGACCCAGTACTTC	TRBJ2-5	TRBD2	TRBV14	NA